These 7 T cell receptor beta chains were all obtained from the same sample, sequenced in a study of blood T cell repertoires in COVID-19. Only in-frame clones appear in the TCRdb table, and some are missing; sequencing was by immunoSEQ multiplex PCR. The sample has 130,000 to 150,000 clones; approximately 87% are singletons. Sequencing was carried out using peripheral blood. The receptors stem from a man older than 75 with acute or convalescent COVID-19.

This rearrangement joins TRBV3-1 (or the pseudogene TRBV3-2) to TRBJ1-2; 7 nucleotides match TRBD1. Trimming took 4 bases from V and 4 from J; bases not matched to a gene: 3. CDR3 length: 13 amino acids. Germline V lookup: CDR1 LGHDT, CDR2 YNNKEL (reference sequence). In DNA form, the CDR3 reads TGTGCCAGCAGCCCGGACAGGTCCTATGGCTACACCTTC. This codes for CASSPDRSYGYTF.

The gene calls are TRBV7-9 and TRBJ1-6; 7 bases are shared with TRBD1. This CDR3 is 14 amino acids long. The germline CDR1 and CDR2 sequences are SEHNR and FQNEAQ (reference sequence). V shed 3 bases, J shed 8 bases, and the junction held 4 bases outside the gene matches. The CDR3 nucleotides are TGTGCCAGCAGCTTTCGACAGGGTCATTCACCCCTCCACTTT. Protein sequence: CASSFRQGHSPLHF.

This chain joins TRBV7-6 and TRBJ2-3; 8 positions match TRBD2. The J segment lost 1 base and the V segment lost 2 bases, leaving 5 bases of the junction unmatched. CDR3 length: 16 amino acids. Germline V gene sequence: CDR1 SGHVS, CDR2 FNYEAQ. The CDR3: CASSLRSGEGTDTQYF. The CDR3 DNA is TGTGCCAGCAGCTTACGTAGCGGGGAAGGCACAGATACGCAGTATTTT. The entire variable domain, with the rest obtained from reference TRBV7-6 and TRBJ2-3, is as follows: GAGVSQSPRYKVTKRGQDVALRCDPISGHVSLYWYRQALGQGPEFLTYFNYEAQQDKSGLPNDRFSAERPEGSISTLTIQRTEQRDSAMYRCASSLRSGEGTDTQYFGPGTRLTVL.

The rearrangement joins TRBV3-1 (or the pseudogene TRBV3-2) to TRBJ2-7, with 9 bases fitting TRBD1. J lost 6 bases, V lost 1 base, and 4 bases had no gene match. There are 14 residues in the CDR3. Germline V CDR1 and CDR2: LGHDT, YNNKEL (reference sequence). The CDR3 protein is CASSQGDRVGEQYF. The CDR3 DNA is TGTGCCAGCAGCCAAGGGGACAGGGTGGGCGAGCAGTACTTC.

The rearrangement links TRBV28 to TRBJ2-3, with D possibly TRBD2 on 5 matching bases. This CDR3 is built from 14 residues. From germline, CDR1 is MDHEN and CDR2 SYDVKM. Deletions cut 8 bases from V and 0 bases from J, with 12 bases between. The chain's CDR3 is CASEGWPSTDTQYF. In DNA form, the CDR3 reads TGTGCCAGCGAGGGCTGGCCTAGCACAGATACGCAGTATTTT.

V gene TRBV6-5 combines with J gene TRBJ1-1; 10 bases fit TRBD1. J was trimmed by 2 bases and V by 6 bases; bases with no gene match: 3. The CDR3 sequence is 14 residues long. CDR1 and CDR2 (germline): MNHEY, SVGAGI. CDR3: CASRRDRGNTEAFF. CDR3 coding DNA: TGTGCCAGCAGGAGGGACAGGGGAAACACTGAAGCTTTCTTT.

The CDR3 coding sequence is TGTGCCAGCAGTGGACTTTCCTACGAGCAGTACTTC. It codes for CASSGLSYEQYF. The chain uses TRBV3-1 (or the pseudogene TRBV3-2) and TRBJ2-7, with D maybe TRBD2 (5 bases). CDR1 and CDR2 (germline): LGHDT, YNNKEL (reference sequence). V was cut by 6 bases and J by 1 base, with 7 bases left in between. CDR3 length: 12 residues.